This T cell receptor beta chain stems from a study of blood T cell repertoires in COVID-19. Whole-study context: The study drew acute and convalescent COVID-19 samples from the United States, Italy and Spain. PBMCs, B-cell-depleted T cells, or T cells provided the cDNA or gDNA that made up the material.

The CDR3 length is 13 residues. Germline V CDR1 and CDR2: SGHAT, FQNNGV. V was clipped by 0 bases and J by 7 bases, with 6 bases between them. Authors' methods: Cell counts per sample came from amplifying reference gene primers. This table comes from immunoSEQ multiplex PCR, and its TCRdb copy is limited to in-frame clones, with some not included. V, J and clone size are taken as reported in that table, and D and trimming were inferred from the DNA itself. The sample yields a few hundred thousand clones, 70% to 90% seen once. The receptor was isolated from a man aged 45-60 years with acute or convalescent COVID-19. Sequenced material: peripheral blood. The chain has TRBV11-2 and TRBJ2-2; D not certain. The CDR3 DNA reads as TGTGCCAGCAGCTTAGATCGCAGCGGGGAGCTGTTTTTT. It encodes CASSLDRSGELFF.